In its sample, the clone carrying this T cell receptor (beta chain) was seen many times. Its antigen is undetermined. The source of the sample is a study of identical twins. Study-level findings and limits: For zero-insertion analyses, partial confounding could come from invariant MAIT and iNKT cells.

Unique molecular identifiers were present on cDNA, and template switching added a universal primer site. Using its own MiXCR run on the 5' RACE reads, TCRdb lists one record per CDR3 protein. The profile shows some 590,000 distinct CDR3 sequences, more than 9% of them singletons. The CDR3 has 15 residues. Per the germline V gene, CDR1 is ENHRY and CDR2 is SYGVKD. The V end was cut by 6 bases, the J end by 2 bases, with 17 bases between. Separately, the same data were catalogued under a study of yellow fever vaccine responses in identical twins.

The chain couples TRBV10-3 to TRBJ2-7; TRBD2 is a possible D gene (6 bases). Material for sequencing was PBMCs. The sequence was collected from a woman aged 18-35 years in good health. Here the CDR3 reads CAIRETGVTAYEQYF. CDR3 coding DNA: TGTGCCATCAGAGAGACGGGAGTCACAGCCTACGAGCAGTACTTC.